The next 8 T cell receptor beta chains were all read from a single sample in a study of lung T cells in sarcoidosis with Löfgren's syndrome. TCRdb re-derived calls from the reads in MiXCR, one entry per CDR3 protein. The sample yields about 63,000 distinct CDR3 sequences, approximately 22% seen once. The sequencing sample was made of CD4+ T cells from PBMCs. The receptor set was obtained from a human donor with sarcoidosis (Löfgren's syndrome or another form), or a control subject (not recorded which).

J is TRBJ1-5 and V is TRBV10-1; possibly TRBD1 for D (5 bases). The germline V gene encodes CDR1 WNHNN and CDR2 SYGVQD (reference sequence). V lost 2 bases and J 2 bases, leaving 10 bases between the germline ends. The CDR3 consists of 15 residues. The CDR3: CASSEDSRGNQPQHF. CDR3 DNA: TGCGCCAGCAGTGAGGATTCCAGGGGCAATCAGCCCCAGCATTTT.

In the case of this clonotype: Mismatch with germline at one junction end may stem from a read error. V gene TRBV7-2 combines with J gene TRBJ1-4; no reliable D call. CDR3 length: 14 residues. The germline CDR1 and CDR2 sequences are SGHTA and FQGNSA. The chain's CDR3 is CASSFGTFNERLFF. The CDR3 DNA follows: TGTGCCAGCAGCTTCGGAACCTTCAATGAAAGACTGTTTTTT.

Ten or more counts support this clonotype. The chain combines TRBV6-1 with TRBJ1-6, with 7 bases aligning to TRBD1. J lost 6 bases, V lost 7 bases, and 6 bases had no gene match. The length of the CDR3 is 14 residues. From germline, CDR1 is MNHNS and CDR2 SASEGT. This chain's CDR3 is CASTRGQSNSPLHF. CDR3 DNA sequence: TGTGCCAGCACCAGGGGACAGTCTAATTCACCCCTCCACTTT.

At least ten counts were recorded for this clonotype. The chain uses TRBV2 and TRBJ1-6; D not resolved. V was trimmed by 1 base and J by 9 bases, leaving 7 bases between them. The CDR3 has 13 residues. Germline V gene sequence: CDR1 SNHLY, CDR2 FYNNEI. As DNA, the CDR3 is TGTGCCAGCAGTGAAGTTGATAGTTCACCCCTCCACTTT. This translates into CASSEVDSSPLHF.

The sample holds many counts of this clonotype. This rearrangement joins TRBV6-6 to TRBJ1-5; D is unclear. The CDR3 runs 15 residues. CDR1 and CDR2 (germline): MNHNY, SVGAGI (reference sequence). V dropped 0 bases and J dropped 1 base, with 7 bases sitting between them. This CDR3 is CASSYSGISNQPQHF. CDR3 bases: TGTGCCAGCAGTTACTCAGGGATCAGCAATCAGCCCCAGCATTTT.

This clonotype appeared many times. The V call is TRBV29-1, the J call TRBJ1-2; D possibly corresponds to TRBD1 (5 bases). Germline lookup yields CDR1 SQVTM and CDR2 ANQGSEA. Trimming shortened V by 5 bases and J by 6 bases, and 16 bases separated the two germline ends. The CDR3 has 13 amino acids. The CDR3 reads CSVTAGWEDGYTF. CDR3 sequence (DNA): TGCAGCGTTACTGCAGGGTGGGAGGATGGCTACACCTTC.

The table lists this clonotype with many counts. The V gene is TRBV7-3, the J gene TRBJ2-1; 11 bases align to TRBD2. CDR3 length equals 16 residues. Per germline, CDR1 SGHTA and CDR2 FQGTGA. The ends lost 6 bases at V and 3 bases at J; junction bases unmatched: 7. CDR3 sequence (DNA): TGTGCCAGCAGTCGCACTAGCGGGAGCGTCTACAATGAGCAGTTCTTC. It translates to CASSRTSGSVYNEQFF.

The table lists this clonotype with a few counts. As DNA, the CDR3 is TGTGCCAGCTCACCCAACCTTTTATCGACAGGTCTAGACCTTAACGAAGCTTTCTTT. Its translation is CASSPNLLSTGLDLNEAFF. The chain has TRBV18 and TRBJ1-1, with D possibly matching TRBD1 (6 bases). This CDR3 contains 19 residues. V was shortened by 3 bases and J by 8 bases, with 31 bases between the two germline ends. CDR1 is KGHSH and CDR2 is LQKENI in the germline V gene.